This T cell receptor beta chain was obtained from a study of early T cells in non-severe SARS-CoV-2 infection. Study information: Sequencing of bulk RNA from unsorted whole blood was done, without chain pairing.

The sample holds a few counts of this clonotype. What it binds is unknown. Individual cDNA molecules were tagged with unique molecular identifiers. TCRdb analysed the 5' RACE reads with MiXCR anew, one entry per CDR3 protein. Here the sample spans fewer than 55,000 distinct CDR3 sequences, more than 9% being singletons. General observations from the study: Anti-spike CD8 responses were favored in VDJdb matching, and private and CD4 specificities were missed.

The germline V gene has CDR1 SEHNR and CDR2 FQNEAQ (reference sequence). V lost 3 bases and J lost 1, with 9 bases in between. CDR3 length: 15 residues. Sequenced material: whole blood. This chain links TRBV7-9 with TRBJ2-2, with a tentative D call TRBD1 (6 bases). The receptor was isolated from an adult who was a healthcare worker with PCR-confirmed SARS-CoV-2 infection or an uninfected control (not recorded which). The CDR3 bases are TGTGCCAGCAGCTTGACAGGAGGGAACACCGGGGAGCTGTTTTTT. Its translation is CASSLTGGNTGELFF.